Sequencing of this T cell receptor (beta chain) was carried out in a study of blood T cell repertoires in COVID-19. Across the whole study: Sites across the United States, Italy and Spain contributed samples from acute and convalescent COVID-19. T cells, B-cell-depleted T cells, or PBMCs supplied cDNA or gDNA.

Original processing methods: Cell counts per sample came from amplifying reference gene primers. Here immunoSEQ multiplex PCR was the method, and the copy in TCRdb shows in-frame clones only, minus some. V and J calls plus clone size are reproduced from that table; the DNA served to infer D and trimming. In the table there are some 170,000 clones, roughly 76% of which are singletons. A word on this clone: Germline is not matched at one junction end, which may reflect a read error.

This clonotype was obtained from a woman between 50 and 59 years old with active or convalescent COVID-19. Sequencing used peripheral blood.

CDR3 bases: TGTGCTAGCAGCCCAACAGTTTTGAGCAATCAGCCCCAGCATTTT. Translation: CASSPTVLSNQPQHF. V gene TRBV28 combines with J gene TRBJ1-5; unclear D gene. The germline CDR1 and CDR2 sequences are MDHEN and SYDVKM. This CDR3 spans 15 amino acids.